A single sample is the source of the 22 T cell receptor beta chains below, sequenced in a study of cytomegalovirus exposure and HLA in healthy donors. Assay used: immunoSEQ multiplex PCR; TCRdb lists only in-frame clones, some missing. This repertoire shows more than 50,000 clones, about 94% found once; its top ten account for under 3%. Input material: PBMCs. The receptors here all came from a man younger than 35 in good health and CMV-seronegative.

V usage is TRBV5-1 and J usage is TRBJ1-1; tentatively, D is TRBD1 (6 bases). The CDR3 has 14 amino acids. CDR1 and CDR2 from the germline V gene are SGHRS and YFSETQ. V lost 3 bases, J lost 4 bases, and 13 bases lay in between. The CDR3 DNA sequence: TGCGCCAGCAGCTGGGGACAAGGAAGCACTGAAGCTTTCTTT. Its translation is CASSWGQGSTEAFF.

The J gene is TRBJ2-5, the V gene TRBV7-7; 14 bases map to TRBD2. CDR3 length: 16 amino acids. Germline loops: CDR1 SSHAT, CDR2 FNYEAQ (reference sequence). The V gene end was trimmed by 5 bases and the J gene end by 2 bases; junction bases not matched to a gene: 4. The CDR3 spells CASSPGLAGVQETQYF. CDR3 sequence (DNA): TGTGCCAGCAGCCCGGGACTAGCGGGAGTACAAGAGACCCAGTACTTC. Based on the CDR3 plus reference TRBV7-7 and TRBJ2-5, the full variable domain is GAGVSQSPRYKVTKRGQDVTLRCDPISSHATLYWYQQALGQGPEFLTYFNYEAQPDKSGLPSDRFSAERPEGSISTLTIQRTEQRDSAMYRCASSPGLAGVQETQYFGPGTRLLVL.

The V call is TRBV5-6, the J call TRBJ2-6, with a possible D match to TRBD2 (6 bases). Germline V gives CDR1 SGHDT, CDR2 YYEEEE. V lost 6 bases and J lost 0, with 16 bases in between. This CDR3 is 17 amino acids long. CDR3 sequence reads: CASTGSVRSSGANVLTF. DNA for the CDR3: TGTGCCAGCACCGGGAGTGTCAGGTCCTCTGGGGCCAACGTCCTGACTTTC.

This sequence joins TRBV4-1 and TRBJ2-7, with D possibly TRBD1 on 5 matching bases. The germline V and J ends were trimmed by 0 bases and 2 bases, with 11 bases remaining between them. There are 15 residues in the CDR3. In germline, CDR1 is MGHRA, CDR2 YSYEKL. CDR3 in amino acids: CASSQDTGTAYEQYF. The CDR3 DNA sequence: TGCGCCAGCAGCCAAGATACAGGTACAGCCTACGAGCAGTACTTC.

The rearrangement links TRBV7-9 to TRBJ1-4; possible D gene TRBD1, 5 bases. The CDR3 length is 14 residues. V lost 7 bases to trimming and J lost 7 bases, with 16 bases between them. Germline V gene sequence: CDR1 SEHNR, CDR2 FQNEAQ (reference sequence). The CDR3 region is CASTTGGVTEKLFF. The CDR3 nucleotides are TGTGCCAGCACCACGGGGGGGGTAACTGAAAAACTGTTTTTT. Based on the CDR3 plus reference TRBV7-9 and TRBJ1-4, the full variable domain is DTGVSQNPRHKITKRGQNVTFRCDPISEHNRLYWYRQTLGQGPEFLTYFQNEAQLEKSRLLSDRFSAERPKGSFSTLEIQRTEQGDSAMYLCASTTGGVTEKLFFGSGTQLSVL.

The chain employs TRBV2 and TRBJ1-5; D might be TRBD1 (6 bases). This CDR3 is built from 16 residues. Trimming left V 4 bases short and J 6 bases short, with 19 bases between. CDR1 SNHLY and CDR2 FYNNEI come from the germline V gene. CDR3 nucleotide sequence: TGTGCCAGCAGTGGGCAGGTCAAAACAGGGACTCAGCCCCAGCATTTT. Translated, it gives CASSGQVKTGTQPQHF.

V and J are TRBV7-2 and TRBJ2-7; 9 nucleotides match TRBD1. The trim removed 2 bases at V and 10 bases at J, leaving 3 bases unmatched. This CDR3 is built from 12 residues. The V gene's germline CDR1 is SGHTA and CDR2 FQGNSA. The CDR3 DNA sequence: TGTGCCAGCAGCTTATGGGACAGGGAACAGTACTTC. Protein: CASSLWDREQYF.

The V gene is TRBV25-1, the J gene TRBJ2-3, with D possibly TRBD2 on 6 matching bases. Germline assignment: CDR1 MGHDK and CDR2 SYGVNS. The CDR3 is made up of 16 amino acids. V was shortened by 2 bases and J by 6 bases, with 18 bases between the two germline ends. Here the CDR3 DNA reads TGTGCCAGCAGTGAAGGGAGGCTAGTCGATTTTGATACGCAGTATTTT. Protein: CASSEGRLVDFDTQYF.

V is TRBV19 and J is TRBJ1-1; unclear D gene. In germline, CDR1 is LNHDA, CDR2 SQIVND (reference sequence). The CDR3 runs to 13 residues. V gave up 3 bases and J gave up 2 bases, with 7 bases separating them. The CDR3 nucleotides read TGTGCCAGTAGTATCGGGGAAAACACTGAAGCTTTCTTT. This codes for CASSIGENTEAFF.

V and J are TRBV27 and TRBJ2-7; 9 bases match TRBD2. The V gene end was trimmed by 0 bases and the J gene end by 1 base; junction bases not matched to a gene: 4. Germline V gene lookup returns CDR1 MNHEY and CDR2 SMNVEV (reference sequence). CDR3 length: 16 residues. The CDR3 sequence is CASSLSTSGYSYEQYF. Here the CDR3 DNA reads TGTGCCAGCAGTTTATCAACTAGCGGGTATTCCTACGAGCAGTACTTC.

V is TRBV7-2 and J is TRBJ2-5; 8 bases fit TRBD2. This CDR3 has 16 amino acids. Germline-derived CDR1 and CDR2 are SGHTA and FQGNSA. The ends lost 5 bases at V and 7 bases at J; junction bases unmatched: 15. The CDR3 bases are TGTGCCAGCAGCCCACCGGCGGGAGGTTTAAGTGGGACCCAGTACTTC. The encoded protein is CASSPPAGGLSGTQYF.

The rearrangement joins TRBV6-6 to TRBJ2-7, with a possible D match to TRBD1 (5 bases). This CDR3 spans 14 amino acids. Germline CDR1 is MNHNY and CDR2 is SVGAGI (reference sequence). Trimming took 4 bases from V and 5 from J, leaving 15 bases between them. In DNA, the CDR3 is TGTGCCAGCAGTTCCTTCCAGGGTTCCCACGAGCAGTACTTC. As protein: CASSSFQGSHEQYF.

This clone appeared a single time. CDR3 amino acids: CASSRALAGGPIEQFF. The CDR3 bases are TGCGCCAGCAGCCGGGCACTAGCGGGAGGGCCGATAGAGCAGTTCTTC. The chain links TRBV5-1 to TRBJ2-1; TRBD2 matches at 13 bases. Unmatched junction bases numbered 11, after V lost 4 bases and J lost 10 bases. This CDR3 is built from 16 residues. Germline assignment: CDR1 SGHRS and CDR2 YFSETQ.

The chain couples TRBV18 to TRBJ1-3; D not resolved. The CDR3 totals 12 residues. Trimming cost V 3 bases and J 4 bases, with 4 bases left between them. CDR1 is KGHSH and CDR2 is LQKENI in the germline V gene. CDR3 residues: CASSPVGNTIYF. The CDR3 nucleotides are TGTGCCAGCTCACCCGTAGGAAACACCATATATTTT.

This chain links TRBV27 with TRBJ2-7; 11 bases match TRBD1. The germline gives CDR1 MNHEY, CDR2 SMNVEV (reference sequence). The trim removed 5 bases at V and 5 bases at J, leaving 8 bases unmatched. CDR3 length equals 15 residues. The CDR3 DNA follows: TGTGCCAGCAGTCAAGGGACAGGGGGGATAAACGAGCAGTACTTC. Translated, it gives CASSQGTGGINEQYF.

V is TRBV15 and J is TRBJ1-5; 12 bases are a match to TRBD1. The V gene end was trimmed by 3 bases and the J gene end by 2 bases; junction bases not matched to a gene: 11. The CDR3 is made up of 19 amino acids. Germline V gene data show CDR1 as LNHNV and CDR2 as YYDKDF (reference sequence). The CDR3 protein is CATSREGTGGDTGNQPQHF. The CDR3 DNA reads as TGTGCCACCAGCAGGGAGGGGACAGGGGGCGATACGGGCAATCAGCCCCAGCATTTT.

This chain joins TRBV14 and TRBJ2-5; D is possibly TRBD1 (6 bases). Trimming removed 6 bases from V and 5 bases from J, with 10 bases in between. Germline V lookup: CDR1 SGHDN, CDR2 FVKESK. The CDR3 is 12 amino acids. CDR3 DNA: TGTGCCAGCAGTCCTCAGGGGGAGACCCAGTACTTC. It encodes CASSPQGETQYF. Using reference TRBV14 and TRBJ2-5 for the parts outside the CDR3, the full variable domain is EAGVTQFPSHSVIEKGQTVTLRCDPISGHDNLYWYRRVMGKEIKFLLHFVKESKQDESGMPNNRFLAERTGGTYSTLKVQPAELEDSGVYFCASSPQGETQYFGPGTRLLVL.

The V and J genes are TRBV5-4 and TRBJ2-5; D is uncertain. V was clipped by 0 bases and J by 4 bases, with 10 bases between them. The germline CDR1 and CDR2 sequences are SGHNT and YYREEE (reference sequence). The CDR3 runs 14 residues. As DNA, the CDR3 is TGTGCCAGCAGCTTGGACCCGGGTGGAGAGACCCAGTACTTC. It is translated as CASSLDPGGETQYF.

V gene TRBV7-9 combines with J gene TRBJ2-7; 14 bases fit TRBD2. Germline lookup yields CDR1 SEHNR and CDR2 FQNEAQ (reference sequence). Losses at the gene ends were 5 bases for V and 6 bases for J; bases not matched to a gene: 9. This CDR3 has 16 amino acids. CDR3 bases: TGTGCCAGCAGCCCGGGGGTCGGACTAGCGGGAGGCGAGCAGTACTTC. Its translation: CASSPGVGLAGGEQYF.

The chain joins TRBV5-1 to TRBJ1-1; 8 nucleotides line up with TRBD1. Per germline, CDR1 SGHRS and CDR2 YFSETQ. The CDR3 totals 15 residues. The junction had 3 bases not matched to a gene; V was cut back by 0 bases and J by 2 bases. The CDR3 sequence is CASSLGQGFNTEAFF. The DNA for the CDR3 is TGCGCCAGCAGCTTGGGACAGGGGTTTAACACTGAAGCTTTCTTT.

V is TRBV2 and J is TRBJ2-2; 7 nucleotides align to TRBD2. V lost 6 bases to trimming and J lost 3 bases; unmatched junction nucleotides: 7. CDR3 length equals 15 residues. The V gene's germline CDR1 is SNHLY and CDR2 FYNNEI. The CDR3 loop is CASSATSAYTGELFF. For the CDR3, the DNA is TGTGCCAGCAGCGCCACTAGCGCCTACACCGGGGAGCTGTTTTTT.

The chain combines TRBV18 with TRBJ2-4, with a tentative D call TRBD2 (6 bases). Per the germline V gene, CDR1 is KGHSH and CDR2 is LQKENI. This CDR3 comprises 18 residues. The germline V and J ends were trimmed by 3 bases and 0 bases, with 18 bases remaining between them. The CDR3 sequence is CASSPEQPRDLAKNIQYF. The CDR3, as DNA: TGTGCCAGCTCACCGGAACAGCCGCGGGACTTAGCCAAAAACATTCAGTACTTC.